Presented here are 13 T cell receptor beta chains from one specimen sequenced in a study of T cell responses to AZD1222 COVID-19 vaccine. Data came from immunoSEQ multiplex PCR; TCRdb stores just in-frame clones and leaves some out. This table has approximately 84,000 clones, 80% to 90% appearing once. Sequencing was performed on peripheral blood, taken 28 days after the second AZD1222 dose. All receptors come from an adult who received the AZD1222 COVID-19 vaccine.

The V call is TRBV5-1, the J call TRBJ2-4; D is unresolved. The germline V gene has CDR1 SGHRS and CDR2 YFSETQ. The V end was cut by 1 base, the J end by 2 bases, with 4 bases between. CDR3 length: 13 residues. The CDR3, as DNA: TGCGCCAGCAGCTTGTCTCCCAAAAACATTCAGTACTTC. It encodes CASSLSPKNIQYF.

The chain recombines TRBV7-9 with TRBJ1-5, with 10 positions matching TRBD1. The CDR3 contains 19 residues. J gave up 0 bases and V 1 base, and 9 bases lay outside the gene matches. Germline assignment: CDR1 SEHNR and CDR2 FQNEAQ (reference sequence). The CDR3 DNA is TGTGCCAGCAGCTTAGGACAGGGGGCAATTCTCACTAGCAATCAGCCCCAGCATTTT. As protein: CASSLGQGAILTSNQPQHF.

The chain employs TRBV7-3 and TRBJ1-6, with D hard to call. The CDR3 has 12 amino acids. V dropped 8 bases and J dropped 11 bases, with 13 bases sitting between them. Germline V gene sequence: CDR1 SGHTA, CDR2 FQGTGA. CDR3 nucleotides: TGTGCCAGCGGCTACGTAGTGGCACCCCTCCACTTT. Translating gives CASGYVVAPLHF.

This sequence joins TRBV6-5 and TRBJ2-1; D gene uncertain. The germline V gene has CDR1 MNHEY and CDR2 SVGAGI. The CDR3 has 11 residues. Trimming took 7 bases from V and 8 from J, leaving 9 bases between them. The DNA for the CDR3 is TGTGCCAGCACATACGGTCATGAGCAGTTCTTC. Translating gives CASTYGHEQFF.

The CDR3 coding sequence is TGTGCCAGCAGCCGCCCTTCGACAGGGATTTCCTACGAGCAGTACTTC. It codes for CASSRPSTGISYEQYF. V is TRBV6-2 or TRBV6-3 and J is TRBJ2-7; 7 positions agree with TRBD1. V trimming: 6 bases; J trimming: 1 base; junction bases outside the gene matches: 12. This CDR3 region has 16 residues. CDR1 is MNHEY, CDR2 SVGEGT, per germline.

The chain recombines TRBV5-8 with TRBJ1-2, with no clear D. Trimming stripped 0 bases from V and 2 bases from J, with 8 bases between. Germline-derived CDR1 and CDR2 are SGHTS and YDEGEE. The CDR3 has 14 amino acids. CDR3 DNA: TGTGCCAGCAGCTTGGACTTCGGAAACTATGGCTACACCTTC. Amino acids: CASSLDFGNYGYTF.

The chain links TRBV6-5 to TRBJ2-3, with D possibly TRBD2 on 6 matching bases. Germline V gene lookup returns CDR1 MNHEY and CDR2 SVGAGI. CDR3 length equals 14 residues. Trimming removed 10 bases from V and 4 bases from J, with 18 bases in between. CDR3 nucleotides: TGTGCCACCCAGGGCGGGGCCCGGCCAGATACGCAGTATTTT. It specifies CATQGGARPDTQYF.

V and J are TRBV12-5 and TRBJ2-7; D call uncertain. The V gene lost 1 base and the J gene lost 5 bases, with 6 bases spanning the gap. The germline V gene has CDR1 LGHNT and CDR2 FRNRAP. The CDR3 runs to 12 residues. CDR3: CASGLEQNEQYF. As DNA, the CDR3 is TGTGCTAGTGGTTTGGAACAGAACGAGCAGTACTTC.

The chain is built from TRBV30 and TRBJ1-5, with D possibly matching TRBD1 (6 bases). Germline-derived CDR1 and CDR2 are GTSNPN and SVGIG (reference sequence). This CDR3 region has 13 residues. The V and J ends lost 3 bases and 9 bases respectively, with 15 bases between them. The CDR3 region has the DNA TGTGCCTGGAGGGGACAACCGGGAGGGCCCCAGCATTTT. It specifies CAWRGQPGGPQHF. Full variable domain (rest looked up from reference TRBV30 and TRBJ1-5): SQTIHQWPATLVQPVGSPLSLECTVEGTSNPNLYWYRQAAGRGLQLLFYSVGIGQISSEVPQNLSASRPQDRQFILSSKKLLLSDSGFYLCAWRGQPGGPQHFGDGTRLSIL.

This sequence joins TRBV9 and TRBJ2-7, with no clear D. This CDR3 spans 15 amino acids. V dropped 2 bases and J dropped 0 bases, with 12 bases sitting between them. Germline lookup yields CDR1 SGDLS and CDR2 YYNGEE. The CDR3 region has the DNA TGTGCCAGCAGCGTGACGGGCGTTGACTCCTACGAGCAGTACTTC. As protein: CASSVTGVDSYEQYF.

The chain couples TRBV12-3 or TRBV12-4 to TRBJ1-1, with D tentatively TRBD1 (5 bases). The V end lost 3 bases, the J end lost 5 bases, and 10 bases lay between the germline ends. The length of the CDR3 is 13 residues. CDR3 DNA sequence: TGTGCCAGCAGTTTGAGGGGTAGGACTGAAGCTTTCTTT. This translates into CASSLRGRTEAFF.

V usage is TRBV6-5 and J usage is TRBJ2-3; D is tentatively TRBD1 or TRBD2 (5 bases each). The germline gives CDR1 MNHEY, CDR2 SVGAGI. The CDR3 totals 15 residues. V was cut by 3 bases and J by 0 bases, with 10 bases left in between. As DNA, the CDR3 is TGTGCCAGCAGTTATGGGGGTTCTAGCACAGATACGCAGTATTTT. Translating gives CASSYGGSSTDTQYF.

This clone was observed at least ten times. CDR3 sequence: CSASPPGNQPQHF. CDR3 sequence (DNA): TGCAGTGCTAGTCCGCCAGGCAATCAGCCCCAGCATTTT. This rearrangement joins TRBV20-1 to TRBJ1-5; D call uncertain. V shed 3 bases and J shed 2 bases, with 8 bases lying between them. This CDR3 region has 13 residues. The germline gives CDR1 DFQATT, CDR2 SNEGSKA (reference sequence).